The clone carrying this T cell receptor beta chain was recorded a few times. What it recognizes is unknown. The data were taken from a study of T cells after yellow fever vaccination. Broader study findings: There was a possibility that FACS-sorted repertoires contained abundant clonotypes contaminating from the bulk population.

TCRdb recomputed calls from the 5' RACE reads with MiXCR, one row per CDR3 protein. The sample contains approximately 550,000 distinct CDR3 sequences, 13% of which appear only once. The germline CDR1 and CDR2 sequences are ENHRY and SYGVKD. Trimming stripped 3 bases from V and 5 bases from J, with 17 bases between. CDR3 length: 15 amino acids. Sequenced here: PBMCs, sampled on the day of the yellow fever booster vaccination. The rearrangement links TRBV10-3 to TRBJ2-7, with a weak D call TRBD2 (6 bases). The sequence came from a man younger than 45 who received the YFV17D yellow fever vaccine. CDR3 residues: CAISEPTGANHEQYF. CDR3 bases: TGTGCCATCAGTGAACCAACGGGAGCTAACCACGAGCAGTACTTC.